This TCR beta chain was sequenced during a study of T cell responses to AZD1222 COVID-19 vaccine. Study conclusions and caveats: Repertoire sampling was restricted to post-peak T cell response timepoints. Only a handful of AZD1222 recipients were seropositive at baseline.

The method was immunoSEQ multiplex PCR; TCRdb's version includes in-frame clones alone and lacks a portion of them. The sample records approximately 110,000 clones, over 80% being singletons. Worth noting for this clone: What it recognizes is unknown.

Second-dose groups at about 4 or about 12 weeks were pooled. This TCR came from an adult who received the AZD1222 COVID-19 vaccine. The sequences come from peripheral blood, collected 28 days after the second AZD1222 dose.

CDR3 nucleotide sequence: TGTGCCAGCAGCTTAGGACAGGGAAACTATGGCTACACCTTC. Translated: CASSLGQGNYGYTF. The chain recombines TRBV7-9 with TRBJ1-2; TRBD1 matches at 7 bases. The ends lost 1 base at V and 2 bases at J; junction bases unmatched: 1. From germline, CDR1 is SEHNR and CDR2 FQNEAQ (reference sequence). This CDR3 is 14 amino acids long.